Below, 19 T cell receptor beta chains from the same sample are listed, as sequenced in a study of human T cells and chemical hapten exposure. Time point described: patch test 1, 2 weeks after DPC sensitization. The treatment was: therapeutic diphenylcyclopropenone sensitization with weekly scalp DPC. The study extracted total RNA from unfractionated whole blood. TCRdb reprocessed the RACE reads with MiXCR, giving one entry per CDR3 protein. This sample has about 52,000 distinct CDR3 sequences, with around 10% found just once. This material consisted of whole blood, taken in connection with sensitization to the hapten diphenylcyclopropenone (DPC). Source of these receptors: a middle-aged woman with alopecia areata. Some clones in this sample may be carry-over from other donors' samples.

This clonotype was counted at least ten times. The genes are TRBV20-1 and TRBJ1-1, with D perhaps matching TRBD1 (6 bases). The length of the CDR3 is 15 residues. CDR1 and CDR2 (germline): DFQATT, SNEGSKA (reference sequence). Trimming stripped 6 bases from V and 3 bases from J, with 20 bases between. CDR3 DNA: TGCAGTGCCCCGAAGGGCGGGGGCGCGGACACTGAAGCTTTCTTT. Residues: CSAPKGGGADTEAFF.

This sequence joins TRBV28 and TRBJ1-3, with D possibly matching TRBD1 (5 bases). This CDR3 region has 16 residues. The V gene's germline CDR1 is MDHEN and CDR2 SYDVKM. Trimming removed 7 bases from V and 5 bases from J, with 21 bases in between. CDR3: CASTPQLTGVRNTIYF. The CDR3 coding sequence is TGTGCCAGCACCCCACAGCTCACGGGGGTGAGAAACACCATATATTTT.

The sample holds many counts of this clonotype. The CDR3 DNA reads as TGTGCCAGCAGTTTAGATCGACAGGGAGCAGATACGCAGTATTTT. This encodes CASSLDRQGADTQYF. J is TRBJ2-3 and V is TRBV12-3 or TRBV12-4, with TRBD1 matching over 7 bases. J lost 4 bases, V lost 1 base, and 5 bases had no gene match. The CDR3 loop spans 15 amino acids.

This clonotype came up many times. This rearrangement joins TRBV2 to TRBJ1-2; 7 nucleotides match TRBD1. This CDR3 has 15 residues. Germline V CDR1 and CDR2: SNHLY, FYNNEI. The junction had 11 bases not matched to a gene; V was cut back by 6 bases and J by 4 bases. The CDR3 DNA sequence: TGTGCCAGCAGGGGACCGGGACAGAGCATCTATGGCTACACCTTC. Translating gives CASRGPGQSIYGYTF.

The rearrangement uses TRBV6-2 or TRBV6-3 and TRBJ2-7; 10 nucleotides agree with TRBD1. CDR3 length equals 15 residues. Losses at the gene ends were 4 bases for V and 5 bases for J; bases not matched to a gene: 8. Germline V gives CDR1 MNHEY, CDR2 SVGEGT. The CDR3 region is CASSSTGQGFDEQYF. CDR3 sequence (DNA): TGTGCCAGCAGTTCGACGGGACAGGGGTTCGACGAGCAGTACTTC.

This clonotype was seen repeatedly, ten times or more. V gene TRBV10-1 combines with J gene TRBJ2-2, with D possibly being TRBD2 (5 bases). The length of the CDR3 is 16 residues. Germline V lookup: CDR1 WNHNN, CDR2 SYGVQD (reference sequence). V lost 6 bases, J lost 2 bases, and 16 bases lay in between. In DNA, the CDR3 is TGCGCCAGCAGAATACCGGGATATAGAAACACCGGGGAGCTGTTTTTT. Its protein is CASRIPGYRNTGELFF.

Ten or more counts support this clonotype. V and J are TRBV20-1 and TRBJ2-5; 8 positions match TRBD2. The CDR3 length is 16 residues. J lost 5 bases, V lost 2 bases, and 13 bases had no gene match. Looked up from germline, CDR1 is DFQATT and CDR2 is SNEGSKA (reference sequence). CDR3 sequence: CSARLGSGSFRETQYF. The CDR3 DNA sequence: TGCAGTGCTAGACTAGGGAGCGGGAGTTTTCGTGAGACCCAGTACTTC.

The chain joins TRBV29-1 to TRBJ2-3, with TRBD2 identical over 10 bases. The ends lost 8 bases at V and 6 bases at J; junction bases unmatched: 5. The CDR3 has 12 amino acids. The V gene's germline CDR1 is SQVTM and CDR2 ANQGSEA. As DNA, the CDR3 is TGCAGCCAAGCGGGGGGGCAGGATACGCAGTATTTT. This gives the protein CSQAGGQDTQYF.

This clonotype was observed a handful of times. The chain combines TRBV5-1 with TRBJ2-7, with D perhaps matching TRBD2 (6 bases). Trimming cost V 4 bases and J 5 bases, with 19 bases left between them. Germline V gene lookup returns CDR1 SGHRS and CDR2 YFSETQ. This CDR3 comprises 15 residues. CDR3 DNA sequence: TGCGCCAGCAGCCCTATTGCGACGACGGGGGACGAGCAGTACTTC. Residues: CASSPIATTGDEQYF. The full variable domain, rest sourced from reference TRBV5-1 and TRBJ2-7, is KAGVTQTPRYLIKTRGQQVTLSCSPISGHRSVSWYQQTPGQGLQFLFEYFSETQRNKGNFPGRFSGRQFSNSRSEMNVSTLELGDSALYLCASSPIATTGDEQYFGPGTRLTVT.

This clonotype came up a few times. The chain recombines TRBV11-2 with TRBJ2-3; 10 bases are a match to TRBD2. The V and J ends lost 5 bases and 4 bases, in that order; junction bases with no gene match: 9. This CDR3 region has 16 residues. The V gene's germline CDR1 is SGHAT and CDR2 FQNNGV. Here the CDR3 DNA reads TGTGCCAGCAGCCCATCGTCCCTAGCGGGGGCAGATACGCAGTATTTT. It specifies CASSPSSLAGADTQYF.

The J gene is TRBJ2-7, the V gene TRBV28; perhaps TRBD1 as D (5 bases). Germline V gives CDR1 MDHEN, CDR2 SYDVKM. CDR3 length equals 14 residues. Trimming took off 2 bases at V and 4 bases at J, with 12 bases between the two ends. CDR3 amino acids: CASSLPPTVYEQYF. CDR3 bases: TGTGCCAGCAGTTTACCCCCGACAGTTTACGAGCAGTACTTC.

This sequence joins TRBV7-2 and TRBJ2-1; no definite D call. The CDR3 is 12 amino acids. Deletions cut 2 bases from V and 14 bases from J, with 13 bases between. Germline CDR1 SGHTA, CDR2 FQGNSA. DNA for the CDR3: TGTGCCAGCAGCTTAAGGCAGGTCCCGGAGTTCTTC. Protein sequence: CASSLRQVPEFF.

The chain carries TRBV6-1 and TRBJ2-1; a possible D gene is TRBD2 (8 bases). This CDR3 is 15 amino acids long. Germline values: CDR1 MNHNS, CDR2 SASEGT. Trimming removed 3 bases from V and 8 bases from J, with 17 bases in between. CDR3 sequence: CASSDGDSGSDEQFF. CDR3 nucleotide sequence: TGTGCCAGCAGTGACGGGGACAGCGGGAGCGATGAGCAGTTCTTC.

There are many counts of this clonotype. The genes are TRBV14 and TRBJ2-6; D is unresolved. CDR3 size: 15 residues. V gave up 2 bases and J gave up 0 bases, with 5 bases separating them. CDR1 is SGHDN, CDR2 FVKESK, per germline. The CDR3 region is CASSQLGSGANVLTF. The CDR3, as DNA: TGTGCCAGCAGCCAACTTGGCTCTGGGGCCAACGTCCTGACTTTC.

V is TRBV28 and J is TRBJ1-5, with a tentative D call TRBD1 (5 bases). CDR1 is MDHEN and CDR2 is SYDVKM in the germline V gene. The CDR3 has 13 residues. Between the trimmed V and J ends, which lost 2 bases and 7 bases, there was a span of 9 bases. The CDR3 coding sequence is TGTGCCAGCAGTTTAAGTGGGGGGCAGCCCCAGCATTTT. Its protein is CASSLSGGQPQHF. The complete variable domain, with remaining parts taken from reference TRBV28 and TRBJ1-5, reads DVKVTQSSRYLVKRTGEKVFLECVQDMDHENMFWYRQDPGLGLRLIYFSYDVKMKEKGDIPEGYSVSREKKERFSLILESASTNQTSMYLCASSLSGGQPQHFGDGTRLSIL.

The gene calls are TRBV5-4 and TRBJ2-5, with TRBD2 as a possible D gene (6 bases). The CDR3 totals 13 residues. Looked up from germline, CDR1 is SGHNT and CDR2 is YYREEE (reference sequence). Trimming shortened V by 4 bases and J by 5 bases, and 12 bases separated the two germline ends. The CDR3 sequence is CASSPQTSETQYF. In DNA, the CDR3 is TGTGCCAGCAGCCCGCAGACTAGTGAGACCCAGTACTTC.

This clonotype was seen ten or more times. The rearrangement links TRBV6-6 to TRBJ2-1; 10 bases are shared with TRBD2. This CDR3 is 17 amino acids long. CDR1 and CDR2 from the germline V gene are MNHNY and SVGAGI (reference sequence). J gave up 2 bases and V 7 bases, and 11 bases lay outside the gene matches. The CDR3 DNA reads TGTGCCAGCACCTCAGCGGGAGGGCCAAGAACCTACAATGAGCAGTTCTTC. Protein sequence: CASTSAGGPRTYNEQFF.

CDR3 loop: CASSQQGGGAGELFF. The DNA of the CDR3 is TGTGCCAGCAGCCAGCAGGGGGGCGGCGCCGGGGAGCTGTTTTTT. The chain carries TRBV11-2 and TRBJ2-2, with D possibly being TRBD1 (7 bases). The CDR3 runs to 15 residues. Trimming took off 5 bases at V and 6 bases at J, with 16 bases between the two ends. Germline CDR1 is SGHAT and CDR2 is FQNNGV. The full variable domain, completed using reference TRBV11-2 and TRBJ2-2, is EAGVAQSPRYKIIEKRQSVAFWCNPISGHATLYWYQQILGQGPKLLIQFQNNGVVDDSQLPKDRFSAERLKGVDSTLKIQPAKLEDSAVYLCASSQQGGGAGELFFGEGSRLTVL.

This clonotype was detected only a few times. The chain is built from TRBV12-3 or TRBV12-4 and TRBJ1-1; D is possibly TRBD1 (5 bases). Trimming stripped 4 bases from V and 3 bases from J, with 27 bases between. The CDR3 is 19 amino acids. The chain's CDR3 is CASSSPPRGTLPVDTEAFF. CDR3 DNA sequence: TGTGCCAGCAGTTCCCCCCCGAGAGGGACTCTCCCTGTGGACACTGAAGCTTTCTTT.